This T cell receptor beta chain was sequenced for a study of PD-1 blockade in classical Hodgkin lymphoma. All patients experienced relapse after autologous stem cell transplantation, and brentuximab vedotin exposure was variable. The V segment lost 5 bases and the J segment 2 bases; nucleotides outside the gene matches: 8. Germline loops: CDR1 SEHNR, CDR2 FQNEAQ (reference sequence). The CDR3 is 15 residues long. The method was immunoSEQ multiplex PCR; TCRdb's version includes in-frame clones alone and lacks a portion of them. There are tens of thousands of clones in the sample; over 75% occur only once, and approximately 15% lies in the top ten.

The V gene is TRBV7-9, the J gene TRBJ1-2, with TRBD1 matching 7 bases. The sequencing used peripheral blood mononuclear cells (PBMCs), collected at baseline. This TCR derives from a human donor with classical Hodgkin lymphoma. The CDR3 here is CASSPGDRLNYGYTF. The DNA for the CDR3 is TGTGCCAGCAGCCCCGGGGACAGACTCAACTATGGCTACACCTTC.